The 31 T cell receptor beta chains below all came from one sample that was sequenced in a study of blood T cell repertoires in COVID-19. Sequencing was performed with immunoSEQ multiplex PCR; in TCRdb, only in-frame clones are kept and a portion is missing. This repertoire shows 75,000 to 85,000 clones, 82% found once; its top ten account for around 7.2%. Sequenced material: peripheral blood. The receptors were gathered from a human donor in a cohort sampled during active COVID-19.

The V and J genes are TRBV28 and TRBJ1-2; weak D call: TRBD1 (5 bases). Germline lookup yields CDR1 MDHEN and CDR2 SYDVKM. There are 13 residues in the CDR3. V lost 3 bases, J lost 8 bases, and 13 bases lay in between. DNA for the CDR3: TGTGCCAGCAGTTTCAGTCGGGGGTGGGGCTACACCTTC. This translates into CASSFSRGWGYTF.

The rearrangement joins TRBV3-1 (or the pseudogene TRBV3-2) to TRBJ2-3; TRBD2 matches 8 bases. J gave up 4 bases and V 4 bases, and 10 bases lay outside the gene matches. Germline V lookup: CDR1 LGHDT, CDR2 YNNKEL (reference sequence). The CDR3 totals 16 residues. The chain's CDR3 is CASSRGGRGGADTQYF. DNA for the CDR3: TGTGCCAGCAGCCGCGGGGGACGGGGGGGGGCAGATACGCAGTATTTT.

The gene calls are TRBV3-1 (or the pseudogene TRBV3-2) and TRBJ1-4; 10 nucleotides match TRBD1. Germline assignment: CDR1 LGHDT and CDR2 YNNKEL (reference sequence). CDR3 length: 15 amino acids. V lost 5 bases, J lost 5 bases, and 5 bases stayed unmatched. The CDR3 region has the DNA TGTGCCAGCAGCGACAGGGGGCCTCTCAATGAAAAACTGTTTTTT. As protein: CASSDRGPLNEKLFF.

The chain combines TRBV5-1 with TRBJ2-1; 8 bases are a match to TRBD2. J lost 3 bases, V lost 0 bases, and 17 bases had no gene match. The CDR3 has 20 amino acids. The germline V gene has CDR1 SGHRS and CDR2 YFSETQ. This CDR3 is CASSLAGKTSGGVNYNEQFF. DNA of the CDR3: TGCGCCAGCAGCTTGGCAGGGAAAACTAGCGGAGGGGTGAACTACAATGAGCAGTTCTTC.

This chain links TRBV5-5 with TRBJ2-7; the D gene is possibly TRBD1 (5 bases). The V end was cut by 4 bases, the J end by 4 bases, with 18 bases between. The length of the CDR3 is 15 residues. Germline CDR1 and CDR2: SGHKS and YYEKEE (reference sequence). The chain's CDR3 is CASSTNPQGPYEQYF. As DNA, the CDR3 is TGTGCCAGCAGCACGAACCCCCAGGGTCCTTACGAGCAGTACTTC.

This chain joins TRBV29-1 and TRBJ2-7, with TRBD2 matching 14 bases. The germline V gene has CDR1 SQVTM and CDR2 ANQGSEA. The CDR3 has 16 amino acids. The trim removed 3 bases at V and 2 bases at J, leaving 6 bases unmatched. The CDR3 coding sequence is TGCAGCGTTGAGGGTGGACTAGCGGGGGGTCCCTACGAGCAGTACTTC. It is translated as CSVEGGLAGGPYEQYF.

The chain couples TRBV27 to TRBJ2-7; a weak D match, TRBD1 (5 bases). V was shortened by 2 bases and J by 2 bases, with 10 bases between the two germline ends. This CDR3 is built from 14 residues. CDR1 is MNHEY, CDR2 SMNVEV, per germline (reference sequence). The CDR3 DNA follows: TGTGCCAGCAGTTTAACCAGACAGCCCTACGAGCAGTACTTC. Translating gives CASSLTRQPYEQYF.

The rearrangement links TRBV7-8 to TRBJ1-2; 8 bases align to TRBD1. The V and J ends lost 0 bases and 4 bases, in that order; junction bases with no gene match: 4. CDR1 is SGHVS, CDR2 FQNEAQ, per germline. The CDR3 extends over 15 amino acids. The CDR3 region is CASSLAGQAGYGYTF. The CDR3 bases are TGTGCCAGCAGCTTAGCGGGACAGGCAGGCTATGGCTACACCTTC. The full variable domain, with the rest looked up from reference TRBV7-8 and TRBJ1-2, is GAGVSQSPRYKVAKRGQDVALRCDPISGHVSLFWYQQALGQGPEFLTYFQNEAQLDKSGLPSDRFFAERPEGSVSTLKIQRTQQEDSAVYLCASSLAGQAGYGYTFGSGTRLTVV.

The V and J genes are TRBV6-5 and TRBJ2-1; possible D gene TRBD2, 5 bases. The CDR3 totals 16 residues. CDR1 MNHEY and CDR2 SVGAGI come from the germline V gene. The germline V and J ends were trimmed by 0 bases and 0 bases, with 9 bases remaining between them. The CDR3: CASSYSVRDSYNEQFF. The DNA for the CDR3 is TGTGCCAGCAGTTACTCGGTCCGGGACTCCTACAATGAGCAGTTCTTC.

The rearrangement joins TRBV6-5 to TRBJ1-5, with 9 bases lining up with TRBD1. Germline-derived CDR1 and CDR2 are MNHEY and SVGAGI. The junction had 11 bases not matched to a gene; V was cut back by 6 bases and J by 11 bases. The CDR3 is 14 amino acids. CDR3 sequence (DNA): TGTGCCAGCAGGCGACAGGGGGAAGTGGGGGCCCAGCATTTT. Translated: CASRRQGEVGAQHF.

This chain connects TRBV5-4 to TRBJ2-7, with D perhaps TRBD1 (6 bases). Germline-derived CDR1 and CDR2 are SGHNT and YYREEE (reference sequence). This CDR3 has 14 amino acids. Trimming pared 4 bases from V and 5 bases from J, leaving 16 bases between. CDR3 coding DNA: TGTGCCAGCAGCCCCTCAGGGGTTCCAAACGAGCAGTACTTC. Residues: CASSPSGVPNEQYF.

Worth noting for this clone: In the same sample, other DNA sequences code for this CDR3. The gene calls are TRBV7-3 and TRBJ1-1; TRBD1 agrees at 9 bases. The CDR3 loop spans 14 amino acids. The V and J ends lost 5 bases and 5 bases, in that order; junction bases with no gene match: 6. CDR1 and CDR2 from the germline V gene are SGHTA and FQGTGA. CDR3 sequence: CASSPGQGGTEAFF. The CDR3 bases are TGTGCCAGCAGCCCGGGACAGGGAGGGACTGAAGCTTTCTTT.

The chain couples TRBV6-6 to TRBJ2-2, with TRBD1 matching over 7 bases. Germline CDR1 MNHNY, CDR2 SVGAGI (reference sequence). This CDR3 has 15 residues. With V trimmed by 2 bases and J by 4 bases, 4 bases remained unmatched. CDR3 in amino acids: CASSYTGQRTGELFF. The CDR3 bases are TGTGCCAGCAGTTACACGGGACAGCGCACCGGGGAGCTGTTTTTT.

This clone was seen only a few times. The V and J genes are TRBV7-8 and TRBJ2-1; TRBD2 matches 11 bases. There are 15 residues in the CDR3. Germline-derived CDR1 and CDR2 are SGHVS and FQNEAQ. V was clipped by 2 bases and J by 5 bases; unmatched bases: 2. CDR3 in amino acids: CASSLTGLADNEQFF. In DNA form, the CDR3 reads TGTGCCAGCAGCTTAACGGGACTAGCGGACAATGAGCAGTTCTTC. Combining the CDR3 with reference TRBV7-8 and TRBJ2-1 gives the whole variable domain GAGVSQSPRYKVAKRGQDVALRCDPISGHVSLFWYQQALGQGPEFLTYFQNEAQLDKSGLPSDRFFAERPEGSVSTLKIQRTQQEDSAVYLCASSLTGLADNEQFFGPGTRLTVL.

The CDR3 DNA sequence: TGCGCCAGCAGCTTGGTTAGCGGCTACACCGGGGAGCTGTTTTTT. Translating it yields CASSLVSGYTGELFF. The genes are TRBV5-1 and TRBJ2-2, with a possible D match to TRBD2 (6 bases). Between the trimmed V and J ends, which lost 0 bases and 3 bases, there was a span of 9 bases. The CDR3 totals 15 residues. Germline lookup yields CDR1 SGHRS and CDR2 YFSETQ.

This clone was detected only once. For the CDR3, the DNA is TGTGCCTGGACTTACCCCTCTAGGGGGCATTATGGCTACACCTTC. Translation gives CAWTYPSRGHYGYTF. The V call is TRBV30, the J call TRBJ1-2, with 7 positions matching TRBD1. V lost 4 bases and J lost 5; bases outside the gene matches: 13. This CDR3 region has 15 residues. Germline V gene data show CDR1 as GTSNPN and CDR2 as SVGIG (reference sequence).

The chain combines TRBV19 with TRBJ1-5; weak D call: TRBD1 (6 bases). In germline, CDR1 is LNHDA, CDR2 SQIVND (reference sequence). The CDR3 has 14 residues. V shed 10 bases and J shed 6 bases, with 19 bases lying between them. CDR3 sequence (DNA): TGTGCCATCGGCGAGGGGGGGAAAATTCAGCCCCAGCATTTT. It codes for CAIGEGGKIQPQHF.

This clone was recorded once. CDR3 in amino acids: CASSRTSATPTQYF. CDR3 coding DNA: TGTGCCAGCAGCCGCACTAGCGCGACCCCTACGCAGTATTTT. This chain connects TRBV11-3 to TRBJ2-3, with 7 bases aligning to TRBD2. Germline V gene lookup returns CDR1 SGHNT and CDR2 YENEEA. J was trimmed by 8 bases and V by 5 bases; bases with no gene match: 10. The CDR3 has 14 residues.

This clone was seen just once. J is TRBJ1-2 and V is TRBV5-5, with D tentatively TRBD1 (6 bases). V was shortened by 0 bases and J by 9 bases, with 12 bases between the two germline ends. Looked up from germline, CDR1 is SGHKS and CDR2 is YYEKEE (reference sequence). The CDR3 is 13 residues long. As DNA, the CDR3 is TGTGCCAGCAGCTTGGGACGACAGGAGCGCTACACCTTC. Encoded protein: CASSLGRQERYTF.

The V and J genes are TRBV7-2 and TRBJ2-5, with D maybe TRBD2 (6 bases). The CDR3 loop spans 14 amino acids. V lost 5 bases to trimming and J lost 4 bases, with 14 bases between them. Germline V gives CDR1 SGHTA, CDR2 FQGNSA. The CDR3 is CASSQGGVAETQYF. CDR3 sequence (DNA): TGTGCCAGCAGCCAAGGCGGGGTCGCAGAGACCCAGTACTTC. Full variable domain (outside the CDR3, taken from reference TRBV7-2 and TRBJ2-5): GAGVSQSPSNKVTEKGKDVELRCDPISGHTALYWYRQSLGQGLEFLIYFQGNSAPDKSGLPSDRFSAERTGGSVSTLTIQRTQQEDSAVYLCASSQGGVAETQYFGPGTRLLVL.

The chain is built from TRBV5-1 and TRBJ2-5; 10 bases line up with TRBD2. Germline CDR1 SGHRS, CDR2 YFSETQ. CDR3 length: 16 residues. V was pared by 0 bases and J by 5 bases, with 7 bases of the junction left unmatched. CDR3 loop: CASSLGAAGGLETQYF. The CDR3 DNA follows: TGCGCCAGCAGCTTGGGCGCAGCGGGGGGGCTCGAGACCCAGTACTTC.

CDR3 residues: CASSEGSSGTGGEQYF. As DNA, the CDR3 is TGTGCCAGCAGTGAAGGATCCTCCGGGACGGGAGGCGAGCAGTACTTC. The rearrangement links TRBV2 to TRBJ2-7; 7 bases map to TRBD2. This CDR3 has 16 amino acids. V lost 1 base, J lost 6 bases, and 12 bases stayed unmatched. CDR1 is SNHLY and CDR2 is FYNNEI in the germline V gene.

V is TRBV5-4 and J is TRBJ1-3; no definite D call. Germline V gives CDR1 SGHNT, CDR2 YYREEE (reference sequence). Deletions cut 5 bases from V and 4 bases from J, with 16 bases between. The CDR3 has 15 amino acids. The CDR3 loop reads CASSPDPTGGNTIYF. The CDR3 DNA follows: TGTGCCAGCAGTCCGGACCCGACGGGAGGAAACACCATATATTTT.

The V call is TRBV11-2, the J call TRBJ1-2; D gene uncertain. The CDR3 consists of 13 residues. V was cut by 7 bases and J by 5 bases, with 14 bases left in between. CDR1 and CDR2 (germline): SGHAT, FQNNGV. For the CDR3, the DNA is TGTGCCAGCAACTTTCCCGGCGGGTATGGCTACACCTTC. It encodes CASNFPGGYGYTF.

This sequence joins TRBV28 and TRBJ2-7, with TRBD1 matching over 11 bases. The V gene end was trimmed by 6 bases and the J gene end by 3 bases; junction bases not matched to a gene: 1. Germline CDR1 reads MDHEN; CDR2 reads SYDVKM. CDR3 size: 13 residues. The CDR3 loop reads CASRGQGVYEQYF. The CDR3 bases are TGTGCCAGCAGGGGACAGGGGGTCTACGAGCAGTACTTC.

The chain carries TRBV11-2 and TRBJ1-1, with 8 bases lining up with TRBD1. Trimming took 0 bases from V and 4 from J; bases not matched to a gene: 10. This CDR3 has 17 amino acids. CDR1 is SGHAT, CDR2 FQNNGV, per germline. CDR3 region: CASSLELAGGRGTEAFF. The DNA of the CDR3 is TGTGCCAGCAGCTTAGAATTGGCAGGGGGCAGGGGCACTGAAGCTTTCTTT. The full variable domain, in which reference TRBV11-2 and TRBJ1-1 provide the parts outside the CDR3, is EAGVAQSPRYKIIEKRQSVAFWCNPISGHATLYWYQQILGQGPKLLIQFQNNGVVDDSQLPKDRFSAERLKGVDSTLKIQPAKLEDSAVYLCASSLELAGGRGTEAFFGQGTRLTVV.

The CDR3 DNA reads as TGTGCCAGCAGTCGATCGGACAGGGGATCCTATGGCTACACCTTC. This translates into CASSRSDRGSYGYTF. This chain links TRBV27 with TRBJ1-2; 9 bases align to TRBD1. Losses at the gene ends were 5 bases for V and 4 bases for J; bases not matched to a gene: 8. CDR3 length: 15 residues. Germline V gene sequence: CDR1 MNHEY, CDR2 SMNVEV (reference sequence).

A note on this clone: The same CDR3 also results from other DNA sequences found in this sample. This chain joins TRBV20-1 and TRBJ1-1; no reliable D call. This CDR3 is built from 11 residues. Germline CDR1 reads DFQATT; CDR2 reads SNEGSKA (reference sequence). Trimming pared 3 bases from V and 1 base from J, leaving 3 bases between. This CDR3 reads CSASRNTEAFF. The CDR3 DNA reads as TGCAGTGCTAGCAGGAACACTGAAGCTTTCTTT.

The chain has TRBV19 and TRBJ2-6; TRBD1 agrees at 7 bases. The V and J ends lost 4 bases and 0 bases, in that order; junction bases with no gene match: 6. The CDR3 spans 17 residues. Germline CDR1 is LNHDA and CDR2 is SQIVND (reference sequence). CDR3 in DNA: TGTGCCAGTAGTAATCACAGGGGAAGCTCTGGGGCCAACGTCCTGACTTTC. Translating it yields CASSNHRGSSGANVLTF.

This CDR3 is CSVVAGGPRYEQYF. CDR3 DNA: TGCAGCGTTGTCGCAGGGGGCCCCAGGTACGAGCAGTACTTC. J is TRBJ2-7 and V is TRBV29-1; 8 bases agree with TRBD1. Germline lookup yields CDR1 SQVTM and CDR2 ANQGSEA. The CDR3 totals 14 residues. V was clipped by 4 bases and J by 4 bases; unmatched bases: 9.

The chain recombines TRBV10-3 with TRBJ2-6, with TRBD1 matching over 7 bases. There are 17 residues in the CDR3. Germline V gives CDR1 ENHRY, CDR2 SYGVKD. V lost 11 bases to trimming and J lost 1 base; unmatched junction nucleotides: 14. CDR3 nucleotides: TGTGCCGCACTCCCCGAGGGGGCGATGTCTGGGGCCAACGTCCTGACTTTC. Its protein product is CAALPEGAMSGANVLTF.